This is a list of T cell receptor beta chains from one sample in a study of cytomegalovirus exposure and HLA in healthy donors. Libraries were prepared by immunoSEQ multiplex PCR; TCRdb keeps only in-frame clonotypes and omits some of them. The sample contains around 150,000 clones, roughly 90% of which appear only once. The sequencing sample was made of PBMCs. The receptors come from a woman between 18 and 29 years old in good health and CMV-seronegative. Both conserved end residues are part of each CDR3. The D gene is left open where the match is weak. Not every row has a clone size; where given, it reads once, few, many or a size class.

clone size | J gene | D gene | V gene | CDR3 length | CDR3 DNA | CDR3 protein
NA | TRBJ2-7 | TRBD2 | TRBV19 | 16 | TGTGCCAGTAGTATTCGACTAGCGGGAGGGCACCGCGAGCAGTACTTC | CASSIRLAGGHREQYF
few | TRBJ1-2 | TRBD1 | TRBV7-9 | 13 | TGTGCCAGCAGCACGGGACAGTTTTATGGCTACACCTTC | CASSTGQFYGYTF
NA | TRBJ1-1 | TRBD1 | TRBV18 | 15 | TGTGCCAGCTCATCCGAGACAGGGGCGAACACTGAAGCTTTCTTT | CASSSETGANTEAFF
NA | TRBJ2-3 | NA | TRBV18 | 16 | TGTGCCAGCTCACCACGATTGGACAAAGGCACAGATACGCAGTATTTT | CASSPRLDKGTDTQYF
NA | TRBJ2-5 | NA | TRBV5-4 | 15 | TGTGCCAGCAGCCCTGGAGCGGGCTTACAAGAGACCCAGTACTTC | CASSPGAGLQETQYF
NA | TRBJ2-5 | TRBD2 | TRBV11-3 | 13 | TGTGCCAGAGGACTAGCGGGGGGAGAGACCCAGTACTTC | CARGLAGGETQYF
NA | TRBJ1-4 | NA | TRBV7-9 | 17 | TGTGCCAGCAGCTTATCCCACAGATTAGGGGATGGAGAAAAACTGTTTTTT | CASSLSHRLGDGEKLFF
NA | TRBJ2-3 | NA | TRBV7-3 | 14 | TGTGCCAGCAGCTCCGGGACTAGCACAGATACGCAGTATTTT | CASSSGTSTDTQYF
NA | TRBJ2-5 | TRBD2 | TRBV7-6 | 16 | TGTGCCAGCAGCCGCAGGGCTAGCGGGAGGCAAGAGACCCAGTACTTC | CASSRRASGRQETQYF
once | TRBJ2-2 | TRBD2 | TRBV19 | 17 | TGTGCCAGTAGTCCACTAGCGGGATCCCCCCACACCGGGGAGCTGTTTTTT | CASSPLAGSPHTGELFF
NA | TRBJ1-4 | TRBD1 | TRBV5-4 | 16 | TGTGCCAGCAGCCCGGACAGGGGGGCACCTAATGAAAAACTGTTTTTT | CASSPDRGAPNEKLFF
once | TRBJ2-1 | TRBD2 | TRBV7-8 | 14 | TGTGCCAGCAGACCCCCAGCGGGGGACAATGAGCAGTTCTTC | CASRPPAGDNEQFF
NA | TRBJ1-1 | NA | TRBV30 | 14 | TGTGCCTGGAGTGTGGGGGGGTCGGGCACTGAAGCTTTCTTT | CAWSVGGSGTEAFF
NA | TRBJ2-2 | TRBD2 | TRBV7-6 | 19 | TGTGCCAGCAGCTTAGCTCGCGGTGGAGCGGGAGGGTTGGCCGGGGAGCTGTTTTTT | CASSLARGGAGGLAGELFF
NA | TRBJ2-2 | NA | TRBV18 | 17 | TGTGCCAGCTCACCACCGACCAGTAGGGAGGTCACCGGGGAGCTGTTTTTT | CASSPPTSREVTGELFF
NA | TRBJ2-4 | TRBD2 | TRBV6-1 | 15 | TGTGCCAGCACTCTAGGACTAGCGGGGGTAAACATTCAGTACTTC | CASTLGLAGVNIQYF
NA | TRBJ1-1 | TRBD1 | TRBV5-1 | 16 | TGCGCCAGCAGCTCCGTATACAGGGGTTCGAACACTGAAGCTTTCTTT | CASSSVYRGSNTEAFF
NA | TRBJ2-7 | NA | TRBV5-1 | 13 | TGCGCCAGCAGCTTGCTAGAGCCCTACGAGCAGTACTTC | CASSLLEPYEQYF
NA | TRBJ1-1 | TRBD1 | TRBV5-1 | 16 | TGCGCCAGCAGCTCAAATCCCGGGACAGCGAACACTGAAGCTTTCTTT | CASSSNPGTANTEAFF
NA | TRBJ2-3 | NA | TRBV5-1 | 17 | TGCGCCAGCAGCTTGGAATGGGACATTTCCCTCCCAGATACGCAGTATTTT | CASSLEWDISLPDTQYF
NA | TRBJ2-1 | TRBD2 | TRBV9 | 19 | TGTGCCAGCAGCGTAGAACATCGGTTAGCGGGAGCGCGCGACAATGAGCAGTTCTTC | CASSVEHRLAGARDNEQFF
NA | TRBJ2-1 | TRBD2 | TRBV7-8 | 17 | TGTGCCAGCAGCTTGTTACTAGCGGAGGCGCGTGACAATGAGCAGTTCTTC | CASSLLLAEARDNEQFF
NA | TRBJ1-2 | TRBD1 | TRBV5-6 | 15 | TGTGCCAGCAGCTTTGCGACAGGGGGCGGCTATGGCTACACCTTC | CASSFATGGGYGYTF
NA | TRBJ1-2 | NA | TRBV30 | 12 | TGTGCCTCAACAGGGTTGGGCTATGGCTACACCTTC | CASTGLGYGYTF
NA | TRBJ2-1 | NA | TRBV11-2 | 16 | TGTGCCAGCAGCCCTCTCCTCGAGACTCTATACAATGAGCAGTTCTTC | CASSPLLETLYNEQFF
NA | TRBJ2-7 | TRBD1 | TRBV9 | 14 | TGTGCCAGCAGCCGGGACAGGTCCAGATACGAGCAGTACTTC | CASSRDRSRYEQYF
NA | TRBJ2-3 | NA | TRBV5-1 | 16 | TGCGCCAGCAGCTTGGCCTATCCGGGAGAGCGGGATACGCAGTATTTT | CASSLAYPGERDTQYF
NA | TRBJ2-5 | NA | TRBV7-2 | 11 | TGTGCCAGCAGCCCCAGTGAGACCCAGTACTTC | CASSPSETQYF
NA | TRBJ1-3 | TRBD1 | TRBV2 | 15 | TGTGCCAGCGAGACCGGACAGGCGTCTCGGGACACCATATATTTT | CASETGQASRDTIYF
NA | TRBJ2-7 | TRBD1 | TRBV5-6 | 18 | TGTGCCAGCAGCACGGGACAGGGGGGACGTATCATCGCCTACGAGCAGTACTTC | CASSTGQGGRIIAYEQYF
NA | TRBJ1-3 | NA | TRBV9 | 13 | TGTGCCAGCAGCAACACTCCCGAGGACACCATATATTTT | CASSNTPEDTIYF
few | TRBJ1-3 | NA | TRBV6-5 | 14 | TGTGCCAGCAGAGGAGTCCGCTCTGGAAACACCATATATTTT | CASRGVRSGNTIYF
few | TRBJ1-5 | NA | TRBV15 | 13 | TGTGCCACCAGCAGAGAGACTAATCAGCCCCAGCATTTT | CATSRETNQPQHF
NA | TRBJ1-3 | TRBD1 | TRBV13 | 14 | TGTGCCAGCAGCGAGGACAGGGCTGGAAACACCATATATTTT | CASSEDRAGNTIYF
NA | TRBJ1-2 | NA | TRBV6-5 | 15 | TGTGCCAGCAGTTACTCGTTCGTAATGACGACAGAGTTCACCTTC | CASSYSFVMTTEFTF
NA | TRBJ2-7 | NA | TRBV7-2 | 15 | TGTGCCAGCAGCCAGGGTCCTTCGAGCTCCTACGAGCAGTACTTC | CASSQGPSSSYEQYF
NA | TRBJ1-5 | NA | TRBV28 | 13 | TGTGCCAGCAGTTTAGCCAGGCATCAGCCCCAGCATTTT | CASSLARHQPQHF
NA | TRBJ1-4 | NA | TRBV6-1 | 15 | TGTGCCAGTAGTGAAGGCGGCGGTACTAATGAAAAACTGTTTTTT | CASSEGGGTNEKLFF
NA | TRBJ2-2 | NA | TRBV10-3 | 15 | TGTGCCATCAAATCCGGCGGCTCGAACACCGGGGAGCTGTTTTTT | CAIKSGGSNTGELFF
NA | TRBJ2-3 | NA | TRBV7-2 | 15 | TGTGCCAGCAGCTTAGAGGGGTTTGCCACAGATACGCAGTATTTT | CASSLEGFATDTQYF
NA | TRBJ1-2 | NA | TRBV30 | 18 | TGTGCCTGGAGTGTACGGGTCAGCACCCCGATAGCTAACTATGGCTACACCTTC | CAWSVRVSTPIANYGYTF
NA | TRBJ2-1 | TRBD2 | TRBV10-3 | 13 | TGTGCCATACTAGCGGGAGGGCCCAATGAGCAGTTCTTC | CAILAGGPNEQFF
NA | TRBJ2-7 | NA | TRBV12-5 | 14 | TGTGCTAGTGGTACACCCTACAGGGTTGGCGAGCAGTACTTC | CASGTPYRVGEQYF
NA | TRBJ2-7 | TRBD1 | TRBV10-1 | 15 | TGCGCCAGCAGTGGTTCGAGACAGGGGGCAAGGGAGCAGTACTTC | CASSGSRQGAREQYF
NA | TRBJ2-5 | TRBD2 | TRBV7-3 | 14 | TGTGCCAGCAGCGCCAGCGGGATCCAAGAGACCCAGTACTTC | CASSASGIQETQYF
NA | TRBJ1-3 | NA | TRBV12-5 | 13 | TGTGCCATCCTCGGGGGAACTGGAAACACCATATATTTT | CAILGGTGNTIYF
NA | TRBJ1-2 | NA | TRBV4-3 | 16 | TGCGCCAGCAGCCAAGTTCAAGGGAGGTCTAACTATGGCTACACCTTC | CASSQVQGRSNYGYTF
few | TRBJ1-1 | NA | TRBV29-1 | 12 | TGCAGCGTTGAAGATTCTACTAATGAAGCTTTCTTT | CSVEDSTNEAFF
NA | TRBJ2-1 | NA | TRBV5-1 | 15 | TGCGCCAGCAGCCCAGAGGCGGGATCGAACAATGAGCAGTTCTTC | CASSPEAGSNNEQFF
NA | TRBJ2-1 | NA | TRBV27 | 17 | TGTGCCAGCAGTTTATCGGTGATAGCTCTGTCCCACAATGAGCAGTTCTTC | CASSLSVIALSHNEQFF